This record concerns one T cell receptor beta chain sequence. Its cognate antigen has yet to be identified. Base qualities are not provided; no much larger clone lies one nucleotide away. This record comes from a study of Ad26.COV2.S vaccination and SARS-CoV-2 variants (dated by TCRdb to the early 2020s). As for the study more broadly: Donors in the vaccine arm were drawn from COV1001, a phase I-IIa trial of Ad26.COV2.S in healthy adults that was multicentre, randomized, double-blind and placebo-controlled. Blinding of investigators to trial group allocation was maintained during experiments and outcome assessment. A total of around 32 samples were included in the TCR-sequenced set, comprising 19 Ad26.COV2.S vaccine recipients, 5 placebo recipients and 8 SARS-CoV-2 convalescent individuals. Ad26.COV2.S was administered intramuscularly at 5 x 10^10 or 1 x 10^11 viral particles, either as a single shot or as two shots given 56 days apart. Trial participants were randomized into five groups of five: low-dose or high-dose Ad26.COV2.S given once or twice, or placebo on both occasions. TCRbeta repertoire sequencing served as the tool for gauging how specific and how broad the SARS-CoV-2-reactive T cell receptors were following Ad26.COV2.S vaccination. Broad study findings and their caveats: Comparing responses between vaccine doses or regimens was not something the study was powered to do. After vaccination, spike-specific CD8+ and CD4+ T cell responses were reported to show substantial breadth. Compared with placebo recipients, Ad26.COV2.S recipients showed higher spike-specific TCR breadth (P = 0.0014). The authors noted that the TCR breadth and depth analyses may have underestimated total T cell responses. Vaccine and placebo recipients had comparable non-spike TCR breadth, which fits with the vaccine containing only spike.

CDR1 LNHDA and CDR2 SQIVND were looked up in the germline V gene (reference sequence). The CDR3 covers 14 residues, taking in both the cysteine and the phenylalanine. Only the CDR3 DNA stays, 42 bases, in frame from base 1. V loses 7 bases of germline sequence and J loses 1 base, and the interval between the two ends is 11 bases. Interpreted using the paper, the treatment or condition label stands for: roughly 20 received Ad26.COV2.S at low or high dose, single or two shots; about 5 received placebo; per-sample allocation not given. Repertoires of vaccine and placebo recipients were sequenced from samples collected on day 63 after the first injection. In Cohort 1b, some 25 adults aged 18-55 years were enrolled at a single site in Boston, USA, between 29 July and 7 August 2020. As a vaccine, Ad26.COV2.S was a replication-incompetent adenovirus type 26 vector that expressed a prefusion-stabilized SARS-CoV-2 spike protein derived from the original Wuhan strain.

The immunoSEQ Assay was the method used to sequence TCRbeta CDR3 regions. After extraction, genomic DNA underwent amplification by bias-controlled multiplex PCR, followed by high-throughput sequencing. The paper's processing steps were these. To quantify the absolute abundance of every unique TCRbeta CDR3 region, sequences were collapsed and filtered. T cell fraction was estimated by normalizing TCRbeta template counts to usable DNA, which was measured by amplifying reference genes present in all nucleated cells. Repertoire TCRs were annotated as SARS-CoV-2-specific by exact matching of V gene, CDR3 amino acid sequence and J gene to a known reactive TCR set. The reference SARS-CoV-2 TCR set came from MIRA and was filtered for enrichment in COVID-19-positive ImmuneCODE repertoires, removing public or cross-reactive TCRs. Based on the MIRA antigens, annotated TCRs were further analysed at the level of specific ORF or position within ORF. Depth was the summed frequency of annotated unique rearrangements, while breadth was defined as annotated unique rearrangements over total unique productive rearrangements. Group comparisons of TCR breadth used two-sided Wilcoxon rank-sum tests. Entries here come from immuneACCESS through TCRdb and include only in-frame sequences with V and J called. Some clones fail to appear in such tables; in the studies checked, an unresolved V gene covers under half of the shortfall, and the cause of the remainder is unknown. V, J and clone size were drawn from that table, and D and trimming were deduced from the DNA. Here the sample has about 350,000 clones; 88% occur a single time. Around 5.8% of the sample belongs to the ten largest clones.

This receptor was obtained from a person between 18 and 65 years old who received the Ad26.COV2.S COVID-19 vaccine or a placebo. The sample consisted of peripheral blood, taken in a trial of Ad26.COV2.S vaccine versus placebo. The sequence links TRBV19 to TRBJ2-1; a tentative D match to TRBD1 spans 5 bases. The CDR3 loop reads CASKVGASYNEQFF. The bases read TGTGCCAGTAAAGTAGGGGCTTCCTACAATGAGCAGTTCTTC.